Described below is a single T cell receptor (beta chain) sequence and its context. The sample comes from a study of blood T cell repertoires in COVID-19. The table came from immunoSEQ multiplex PCR; TCRdb's copy has only in-frame clones and leaves some out. The table has about 260,000 clones, approximately 91% seen once. The CDR3 length is 15 residues. The germline V and J ends were trimmed by 4 bases and 1 base, with 13 bases remaining between them. CDR1 KGHSH and CDR2 LQKENI come from the germline V gene. This chain joins TRBV18 and TRBJ1-1; a possible D gene is TRBD1 (6 bases). This TCR was sampled from a human donor in a cohort sampled during active COVID-19. The sequenced sample was peripheral blood. The CDR3 nucleotides are TGTGCCAGCTCACTAGGGGGGGGTCAGAACACTGAAGCTTTCTTT. It is translated as CASSLGGGQNTEAFF.